The 20 T cell receptor beta chains below all came from one sample that was sequenced in a study of blood T cells in healthy people across ages. Sample-barcoded 5' priming and a J-beta primer mix drove a second PCR of 7 to 11 cycles. TCRdb fed the 5' RACE reads into MiXCR, producing one record per CDR3 protein. Of 1.5 million to 2 million distinct CDR3 sequences listed, 28% are singletons. Material for sequencing was blood. These receptor sequences come from a woman in her 30s in good health.

This clonotype showed up just a few times. The V and J genes are TRBV25-1 and TRBJ2-5; TRBD1 matches at 9 bases. The tail of the sequence fits TRBJ2-7 better, so the J call may be wrong. The germline CDR1 and CDR2 sequences are MGHDK and SYGVNS. This CDR3 has 15 amino acids. The DNA of the CDR3 is TGTGCCAGCCTCGGACAGGGGACTTTACCTGACGAGCAGTACTTC. Translation gives CASLGQGTLPDEQYF.

Concerning this clonotype: A much larger clone lies one base from this, so it may be a read error. The chain is built from TRBV7-2 and TRBJ2-1; TRBD2 aligns across 8 bases. Looked up from germline, CDR1 is SGHTA and CDR2 is FQGNSA. This CDR3 has 15 amino acids. The CDR3 spells CASLRLAGSYNEQCF. In DNA, the CDR3 is TGTGCCAGCCTCCGGCTAGCGGGCTCCTACAATGAGCAGTGCTTC. Full variable domain (outside the CDR3, taken from reference TRBV7-2 and TRBJ2-1): GAGVSQSPSNKVTEKGKDVELRCDPISGHTALYWYRQSLGQGLEFLIYFQGNSAPDKSGLPSDRFSAERTGGSVSTLTIQRTQQEDSAVYLCASLRLAGSYNEQCFGPGTRLTVL.

This chain uses TRBV7-6 with TRBJ2-3; D possibly corresponds to TRBD2 (6 bases). V lost 4 bases, J lost 0 bases, and 14 bases lay in between. CDR1 SGHVS and CDR2 FNYEAQ come from the germline V gene. The CDR3 contains 16 residues. CDR3 DNA: TGTGCCAGCAGCTACCGAGCGGGCCTTAGCACAGATACGCAGTATTTT. Its protein product is CASSYRAGLSTDTQYF. The full variable domain, in which reference TRBV7-6 and TRBJ2-3 provide the parts outside the CDR3, is GAGVSQSPRYKVTKRGQDVALRCDPISGHVSLYWYRQALGQGPEFLTYFNYEAQQDKSGLPNDRFSAERPEGSISTLTIQRTEQRDSAMYRCASSYRAGLSTDTQYFGPGTRLTVL.

Details on this clonotype: A read error may be the cause here, since a much bigger clone is one base away. V gene TRBV5-6 combines with J gene TRBJ1-2; tentatively, D is TRBD1 (6 bases). Germline CDR1 is SGHDT and CDR2 is YYEEEE. This CDR3 contains 13 residues. CDR3 DNA sequence: TGTGCCGGCAGCTTGGACAGCTACTATGGCTACACCTTC. The encoded protein is CAGSLDSYYGYTF. Full variable domain (remainder filled in from reference TRBV5-6 and TRBJ1-2): DAGVTQSPTHLIKTRGQQVTLRCSPKSGHDTVSWYQQALGQGPQFIFQYYEEEERQRGNFPDRFSGHQFPNYSSELNVNALLLGDSALYLCAGSLDSYYGYTFGSGTRLTVV.

This clonotype was counted many times. The rearrangement uses TRBV9 and TRBJ2-7; no clear D gene. Germline lookup yields CDR1 SGDLS and CDR2 YYNGEE. The CDR3 extends over 11 amino acids. V was pared by 6 bases and J by 4 bases, with 8 bases between. DNA for the CDR3: TGTGCCAGCACAGCGTCGTACGAGCAGTACTTC. Amino acid sequence: CASTASYEQYF.

The rearrangement joins TRBV4-2 to TRBJ2-1, with 13 nucleotides matching TRBD2. The CDR3 spans 20 residues. Per the germline V gene, CDR1 is LGHNA and CDR2 is YNFKEQ. V lost 2 bases and J lost 6; bases outside the gene matches: 16. The CDR3 DNA follows: TGTGCCAGCAGCCAACTATTTGGACTAGCGGGAGTTTCCGCTATCAATGAGCAGTTCTTC. Protein product: CASSQLFGLAGVSAINEQFF.

In its sample, this clonotype was seen many times. The genes are TRBV7-3 and TRBJ2-1; 11 nucleotides match TRBD2. This CDR3 has 15 residues. Per germline, CDR1 SGHTA and CDR2 FQGTGA. Germline trimming cut 6 bases from V and 8 bases from J; bases unmatched to any gene: 9. The CDR3 sequence: CASSSGGARAHEQFF. CDR3 DNA sequence: TGTGCCAGCAGTAGCGGGGGGGCGAGGGCCCATGAGCAGTTCTTC.

The chain combines TRBV2 with TRBJ2-3; D call uncertain. Trimming shortened V by 7 bases and J by 5 bases, and 7 bases separated the two germline ends. There are 11 residues in the CDR3. The germline CDR1 and CDR2 sequences are SNHLY and FYNNEI. The CDR3 coding sequence is TGTGCCAGCAATGCTGGAGATACGCAGTATTTT. Residues: CASNAGDTQYF.

The V and J genes are TRBV28 and TRBJ1-5; D may be TRBD1 (5 bases). Germline CDR1 MDHEN, CDR2 SYDVKM. CDR3 length: 18 residues. V lost 4 bases, J lost 4 bases, and 23 bases lay in between. Here the CDR3 DNA reads TGTGCCAGCAGTTCTAAGGGTTGGGCCGACGGGGGAAATCAGCCCCAGCATTTT. It specifies CASSSKGWADGGNQPQHF.

In its sample, this clonotype was seen many times. The rearrangement links TRBV29-1 to TRBJ2-1; D is unresolved. The CDR3 contains 12 residues. V lost 5 bases to trimming and J lost 4 bases, with 9 bases between them. Looked up from germline, CDR1 is SQVTM and CDR2 is ANQGSEA. The CDR3 coding sequence is TGCAGCGTTCTTGACGGGTACAATGAGCAGTTCTTC. It is translated as CSVLDGYNEQFF.

This clonotype was seen a few times. This chain uses TRBV7-2 with TRBJ2-5; no clear D. V lost 7 bases to trimming and J lost 1 base, with 16 bases between them. In germline, CDR1 is SGHTA, CDR2 FQGNSA. The CDR3 spans 15 residues. For the CDR3, the DNA is TGTGCCAGCAAGAAGGCGGCGTCGTCCCAAGAGACCCAGTACTTC. Amino acids: CASKKAASSQETQYF.

To note about this clonotype: A junction boundary mismatches the germline segment, possibly from a read error. The chain couples TRBV6-5 to TRBJ2-7, with 7 bases fitting TRBD2. The J call may not be correct, given that the DNA end is closer to TRBJ2-5. The CDR3 covers 15 residues. Per germline, CDR1 MNHEY and CDR2 SVGAGI. In nucleotides, the CDR3 is TGTGCCAGCAGTCACTCCGGGACTACCCAGGGGACCCAGTACTTC. As protein: CASSHSGTTQGTQYF.

The gene calls are TRBV9 and TRBJ2-1, with TRBD2 identical over 8 bases. Trimming removed 2 bases from V and 3 bases from J; junction bases left unmatched: 4. CDR1 is SGDLS, CDR2 YYNGEE, per germline. This CDR3 spans 15 amino acids. CDR3 in amino acids: CASSVSGAFYNEQFF. CDR3 nucleotide sequence: TGTGCCAGCAGCGTTAGCGGGGCGTTCTACAATGAGCAGTTCTTC.

For the CDR3, the DNA is TGTGCCAGCATTAGGACAGAGAACTACGAGCAGTACTTC. Its protein product is CASIRTENYEQYF. This sequence joins TRBV2 and TRBJ2-7; perhaps TRBD1 as D (6 bases). Germline lookup yields CDR1 SNHLY and CDR2 FYNNEI. Trimming removed 7 bases at V and 3 bases at J, with 13 bases between. This CDR3 comprises 13 residues.

There are a few counts of this clonotype. V is TRBV24-1 and J is TRBJ2-7, with D tentatively TRBD2 (5 bases). The germline CDR1 and CDR2 sequences are KGHDR and SFDVKD. Trimming cost V 9 bases and J 6 bases, with 17 bases left between them. The CDR3 loop spans 13 amino acids. CDR3 nucleotide sequence: TGTGCCACCGGTCCTGAGGGTTCTTGCGAGCAGTACTTC. It encodes CATGPEGSCEQYF.

This clonotype was seen a handful of times. The chain is built from TRBV5-1 and TRBJ2-1, with a possible D match to TRBD1 (5 bases). The CDR3 is 14 amino acids. Germline CDR1 reads SGHRS; CDR2 reads YFSETQ. V lost 0 bases and J lost 5, with 9 bases in between. Here the CDR3 DNA reads TGCGCCAGCAGCTTGGGAGACAGACACAATGAGCAGTTCTTC. It is translated as CASSLGDRHNEQFF.

A few counts support this clonotype. CDR3 DNA: TGTGCCAGCAGTTGGACTAGCGGGAGTGAGACCCAGTACTTC. As protein: CASSWTSGSETQYF. The chain couples TRBV7-2 to TRBJ2-5, with TRBD2 matching over 13 bases. The CDR3 covers 14 residues. J lost 5 bases, V lost 6 bases, and 3 bases had no gene match. Germline-derived CDR1 and CDR2 are SGHTA and FQGNSA.

This clonotype was detected once. A much more abundant neighbour one base away suggests this may be a read error. J is TRBJ2-1 and V is TRBV20-1; TRBD2 agrees at 7 bases. The CDR3 is 14 residues long. Germline values: CDR1 DFQATT, CDR2 SNEGSKA (reference sequence). V was pared by 4 bases and J by 2 bases, with 5 bases of the junction left unmatched. CDR3 sequence (DNA): TGCAGTGCTATAGAGGCGGGGGCCTACAATGAGCAGTTCTTC. It codes for CSAIEAGAYNEQFF.

About this clonotype: Germline and junction disagree at one end, which may indicate a read error. This chain connects TRBV19 to TRBJ2-1, with 11 nucleotides matching TRBD2. Germline V CDR1 and CDR2: LNHDA, SQIVND (reference sequence). The CDR3 spans 15 residues. The CDR3 here is CASRIGTSGYNEQFF. The CDR3 bases are TGTGCCAGTAGGATAGGGACTAGCGGTTACAATGAGCAGTTCTTC.

This chain uses TRBV5-1 with TRBJ2-5; 7 bases map to TRBD1. Trimming at V came to 0 bases and at J to 3 bases, leaving 5 bases not matched to a gene. This CDR3 has 15 residues. CDR1 is SGHRS, CDR2 YFSETQ, per germline. The CDR3, as DNA: TGCGCCAGCAGCTTGGGTGGGACAGCGAAAGAGACCCAGTACTTC. Translation gives CASSLGGTAKETQYF.